This TCR beta chain emerged from a study of beta chain features in type 1 diabetes. This CDR3 has 15 residues. Per the germline V gene, CDR1 is LNHDA and CDR2 is SQIVND (reference sequence). V gave up 6 bases and J gave up 7 bases; unmatched junction bases: 11. Expressed TCRB transcripts were sequenced after all isolated RNA was converted to cDNA. Sequenced by immunoSEQ multiplex PCR; TCRdb stores in-frame clones only, minus some. This sample has about 200,000 clones, with about 11% found just once. This clone was counted a few times. The chain is built from TRBV19 and TRBJ2-3; TRBD1 agrees at 9 bases. Sequencing was carried out using central memory CD4+ T cells from blood. The clonotype comes from a man aged 18-30 years in good health. CDR3 nucleotide sequence: TGTGCCAGTAGAGGACAGGGGTCTAGGATTAATACGCAGTATTTT. This codes for CASRGQGSRINTQYF. The full variable domain, with the rest looked up from reference TRBV19 and TRBJ2-3, is DGGITQSPKYLFRKEGQNVTLSCEQNLNHDAMYWYRQDPGQGLRLIYYSQIVNDFQKGDIAEGYSVSREKKESFPLTVTSAQKNPTAFYLCASRGQGSRINTQYFGPGTRLTVL.